The T cell receptor (beta chain) described here comes from a study of control samples from healthy donors and cancer patients. About this clone: Other DNA sequences in this sample translate to the same CDR3.

The assay was immunoSEQ multiplex PCR, and TCRdb's table has in-frame clones only and misses some. In the table there are approximately 100,000 clones, approximately 86% of which are singletons. The germline CDR1 and CDR2 sequences are SGDLS and YYNGEE. The V end was cut by 4 bases, the J end by 1 base, with 12 bases between. CDR3 length equals 15 residues. The gene calls are TRBV9 and TRBJ1-3; unclear D gene. The receptor comes from a man aged 30-40 years in good health. The sequenced sample was blood. The CDR3: CASSPQKGSGNTIYF. The DNA of the CDR3 is TGTGCCAGCAGCCCCCAGAAGGGTTCTGGAAACACCATATATTTT.